These 21 T cell receptor beta chains share one sample of origin, sequenced in a study of Ad26.COV2.S vaccination and SARS-CoV-2 variants. Treatment specified: some 20 received Ad26.COV2.S at low or high dose, single or two shots; roughly 5 received placebo; per-sample allocation not given. The samples were gathered on day 63 after the first injection of vaccine or placebo. Here immunoSEQ multiplex PCR was the method, and the copy in TCRdb shows in-frame clones only, minus some. Here the sample spans 200,000 to 250,000 clones, approximately 87% being singletons. The specimen comprised peripheral blood, sampled in a trial of Ad26.COV2.S vaccine versus placebo. Source of these receptors: a person between 18 and 59 years old who received the Ad26.COV2.S COVID-19 vaccine or a placebo.

This chain uses TRBV19 with TRBJ2-2; TRBD1 matches at 10 bases. The length of the CDR3 is 16 residues. Germline assignment: CDR1 LNHDA and CDR2 SQIVND (reference sequence). The J segment lost 7 bases and the V segment lost 6 bases, leaving 11 bases of the junction unmatched. CDR3 nucleotide sequence: TGTGCCAGTAGGAGACCGGGACAGGGGATGAACGGGGAGCTGTTTTTT. Encoded protein: CASRRPGQGMNGELFF.

J is TRBJ2-2 and V is TRBV7-9; 7 nucleotides agree with TRBD2. This CDR3 region has 13 residues. With V trimmed by 5 bases and J by 9 bases, 6 bases remained unmatched. Germline V CDR1 and CDR2: SEHNR, FQNEAQ (reference sequence). This CDR3 is CASSARLARELFF. The CDR3, as DNA: TGTGCCAGCAGCGCCCGACTAGCCAGGGAGCTGTTTTTT.

CDR3 in DNA: TGTGCCAGCTCACCGGCGGGGGCCGGCCTAAATCAGCCCCAGCATTTT. Encoded protein: CASSPAGAGLNQPQHF. The chain uses TRBV18 and TRBJ1-5; tentative D call: TRBD1 (6 bases). Germline CDR1 and CDR2: KGHSH and LQKENI. The CDR3 contains 16 residues. The V gene lost 3 bases and the J gene lost 4 bases, with 16 bases spanning the gap.

The chain has TRBV5-5 and TRBJ2-1, with 14 nucleotides matching TRBD2. Germline trimming cut 4 bases from V and 2 bases from J; bases unmatched to any gene: 8. Looked up from germline, CDR1 is SGHKS and CDR2 is YYEKEE (reference sequence). This CDR3 region has 18 residues. This CDR3 is CASSLGGLAGAPYNEQFF. CDR3 nucleotide sequence: TGTGCCAGCAGCCTGGGGGGACTAGCGGGGGCCCCCTACAATGAGCAGTTCTTC.

The CDR3 loop is CASRPSAYYRGTGELFF. The CDR3 nucleotides read TGTGCAAGTCGCCCCAGTGCCTACTATCGGGGCACCGGGGAGCTGTTTTTT. V usage is TRBV12-2 and J usage is TRBJ2-2; the listed D gene, TRBD2, was not tested against the DNA. TRBV12-2 is recorded as a pseudogene. The CDR3 is 17 residues long.

Of note for this clone: Other DNA sequences in this specimen translate into the identical CDR3. CDR3 sequence: CASSLGQNYGYTF. CDR3 DNA sequence: TGTGCCAGCAGTTTGGGACAGAACTATGGCTACACCTTC. The rearrangement joins TRBV12-3 or TRBV12-4 to TRBJ1-2; 7 bases map to TRBD1. V shed 3 bases and J 2 bases; nucleotides not matched to a gene: 0. The CDR3 totals 13 residues.

This clone was detected once. This sequence joins TRBV2 and TRBJ2-7; 11 bases match TRBD1. The CDR3 spans 14 residues. In germline, CDR1 is SNHLY, CDR2 FYNNEI. J gave up 4 bases and V 6 bases, and 5 bases lay outside the gene matches. Here the CDR3 DNA reads TGTGCCAGCAGGACCGGGACAGGGGGTTACGAGCAGTACTTC. It specifies CASRTGTGGYEQYF.

This clone has a single count. This chain uses TRBV5-1 with TRBJ1-1, with 7 bases lining up with TRBD1. The CDR3 consists of 16 residues. With 0 bases clipped from V and 2 bases from J, the junction kept 7 bases outside the gene matches. Germline V gene lookup returns CDR1 SGHRS and CDR2 YFSETQ. The CDR3 sequence: CASSLAVAGGNTEAFF. The CDR3 nucleotides are TGCGCCAGCAGCTTGGCGGTTGCAGGGGGAAACACTGAAGCTTTCTTT.

This clone was seen just once. This sequence joins TRBV11-1 and TRBJ2-7, with D maybe TRBD1 (6 bases). The CDR3 spans 14 residues. Germline CDR1 SGHAT, CDR2 FQDESV (reference sequence). Trimming removed 5 bases at V and 3 bases at J, with 14 bases between. CDR3 in amino acids: CASSPSQGIYEQYF. The CDR3 DNA is TGTGCCAGCAGCCCCTCACAGGGAATCTACGAGCAGTACTTC.

The chain links TRBV30 to TRBJ2-7, with D unresolved. The CDR3 has 11 residues. Germline V CDR1 and CDR2: GTSNPN, SVGIG (reference sequence). The V gene lost 8 bases and the J gene lost 0 bases, with 8 bases spanning the gap. CDR3 residues: CALRTSYEQYF. In nucleotides, the CDR3 is TGTGCCCTCCGGACCTCCTACGAGCAGTACTTC.

V and J are TRBV27 and TRBJ2-7; D might be TRBD1 or TRBD2, each matching 6 bases. Germline assignment: CDR1 MNHEY and CDR2 SMNVEV (reference sequence). The V end lost 0 bases, the J end lost 4 bases, and 22 bases lay between the germline ends. CDR3 length: 18 residues. This CDR3 is CASSLSGRSGAFLYEQYF. The CDR3 DNA follows: TGTGCCAGCAGTTTATCGGGGAGGTCGGGGGCCTTTCTTTACGAGCAGTACTTC.

The chain is built from TRBV28 and TRBJ1-1; TRBD1 agrees at 8 bases. Per germline, CDR1 MDHEN and CDR2 SYDVKM. The V and J ends lost 3 bases and 2 bases, in that order; junction bases with no gene match: 5. CDR3 size: 15 residues. CDR3 residues: CASSLQGALNTEAFF. The CDR3 nucleotides are TGTGCCAGCAGTTTGCAGGGGGCGCTTAACACTGAAGCTTTCTTT. Full variable domain (remainder filled in from reference TRBV28 and TRBJ1-1): DVKVTQSSRYLVKRTGEKVFLECVQDMDHENMFWYRQDPGLGLRLIYFSYDVKMKEKGDIPEGYSVSREKKERFSLILESASTNQTSMYLCASSLQGALNTEAFFGQGTRLTVV.

The chain uses TRBV5-1 and TRBJ1-2; 9 bases are a match to TRBD1. The junction had 8 bases not matched to a gene; V was cut back by 4 bases and J by 4 bases. The germline gives CDR1 SGHRS, CDR2 YFSETQ. CDR3 length: 15 residues. The CDR3 nucleotides are TGCGCCAGCAGCGAAACCGGGACAGGGAGCTATGGCTACACCTTC. Its translation is CASSETGTGSYGYTF.

The rearrangement links TRBV28 to TRBJ1-4; no definite D call. Germline CDR1 MDHEN, CDR2 SYDVKM. V lost 8 bases, J lost 4 bases, and 14 bases lay in between. CDR3 size: 14 residues. Written as DNA, the CDR3 is TGTGCCAGCGGCAGACGGGTTTTTAATGAAAAACTGTTTTTT. As protein: CASGRRVFNEKLFF.

The rearrangement links TRBV11-2 to TRBJ2-3; D tentatively fits TRBD1 or TRBD2 (5 bases each). CDR3 length: 15 residues. Germline V gene sequence: CDR1 SGHAT, CDR2 FQNNGV. Trimming left V 3 bases short and J 1 base short, with 11 bases between. The CDR3 coding sequence is TGTGCCAGCAGCTTCCGGGACGGGGGCACAGATACGCAGTATTTT. The encoded protein is CASSFRDGGTDTQYF.

This chain joins TRBV7-2 and TRBJ1-5, with 10 bases matching TRBD1. This CDR3 contains 15 residues. Germline CDR1 reads SGHTA; CDR2 reads FQGNSA. The V and J ends lost 5 bases and 3 bases, in that order; junction bases with no gene match: 4. CDR3 residues: CASSRDRGSNQPQHF. The CDR3 region has the DNA TGTGCCAGCAGCCGGGACAGGGGTTCCAATCAGCCCCAGCATTTT.

This clone was seen a few times. The V gene is TRBV6-2 or TRBV6-3, the J gene TRBJ1-6; D may be TRBD1 (5 bases). Trimming shortened V by 0 bases and J by 7 bases, and 22 bases separated the two germline ends. There are 19 residues in the CDR3. The germline V gene encodes CDR1 MNHEY and CDR2 SVGEGT. CDR3 residues: CASSYSHFGTRTGNSPLHF. CDR3 nucleotide sequence: TGTGCCAGCAGTTACTCCCACTTCGGGACCCGGACTGGCAATTCACCCCTCCACTTT.

V and J are TRBV2 and TRBJ1-1, with a tentative D call TRBD1 (6 bases). In germline, CDR1 is SNHLY, CDR2 FYNNEI. The length of the CDR3 is 15 residues. Trimming removed 7 bases from V and 4 bases from J, with 19 bases in between. The CDR3 region has the DNA TGTGCCAGCAAGACGACAGGCGCCGATGGCACTGAAGCTTTCTTT. Amino acid sequence: CASKTTGADGTEAFF. Drawing the rest from reference TRBV2 and TRBJ1-1, the complete variable domain is EPEVTQTPSHQVTQMGQEVILRCVPISNHLYFYWYRQILGQKVEFLVSFYNNEISEKSEIFDDQFSVERPDGSNFTLKIRSTKLEDSAMYFCASKTTGADGTEAFFGQGTRLTVV.

The chain has TRBV7-9 and TRBJ1-2; 7 bases map to TRBD1. Germline V gives CDR1 SEHNR, CDR2 FQNEAQ (reference sequence). V trimming: 5 bases; J trimming: 8 bases; junction bases outside the gene matches: 14. This CDR3 contains 15 residues. The CDR3 nucleotides are TGTGCCAGCAGCGTGGGACAGCAAGTTGATTGGGGCTACACCTTC. Encoded protein: CASSVGQQVDWGYTF. Filled out from reference TRBV7-9 and TRBJ1-2, the complete variable domain reads DTGVSQNPRHKITKRGQNVTFRCDPISEHNRLYWYRQTLGQGPEFLTYFQNEAQLEKSRLLSDRFSAERPKGSFSTLEIQRTEQGDSAMYLCASSVGQQVDWGYTFGSGTRLTVV.

This clone was recorded a few times. The chain carries TRBV28 and TRBJ1-1; TRBD1 matches 9 bases. J lost 5 bases, V lost 5 bases, and 3 bases had no gene match. This CDR3 contains 13 residues. Germline loops: CDR1 MDHEN, CDR2 SYDVKM. CDR3 bases: TGTGCCAGCAGTGTTGACAGGGGGACTGAAGCTTTCTTT. It codes for CASSVDRGTEAFF.

The gene calls are TRBV30 and TRBJ1-6, with a possible D match to TRBD1 (6 bases). V lost 0 bases, J lost 10 bases, and 16 bases lay in between. CDR1 and CDR2 (germline): GTSNPN, SVGIG (reference sequence). The CDR3 has 15 residues. CDR3: CAWSVPWLRGSPLHF. The CDR3 DNA reads as TGTGCCTGGAGTGTACCGTGGCTTAGGGGGTCACCCCTCCACTTT.